This TCR beta chain was sequenced for a study of blood T cell repertoires in COVID-19 (dated by TCRdb to 2020 to 2022). Turning to the overall study: The collaborator samples originated in the United States, Italy and Spain and spanned the acute and convalescent phases of COVID-19. The prospective study material was composed of cDNA or gDNA derived from T cells, B-cell-depleted T cells, or PBMCs. Subjects who had been exposed to COVID-19, were actively infected with it, or had recovered from it provided the deeply sampled blood TCRbeta repertoires that made up the dataset. The repertoires were released in a freely available public database intended as a resource for research on the immune response to SARS-CoV-2. Samples were obtained from the ongoing ImmuneRACE study (first 160 participants) and from about 1,300 subjects provided by 6 global collaborators. The sample metadata nearly always contained a de-identified subject ID, COVID-19 status, age in years and sex. HLA class I and class II types, where available, came from metadata supplied by the sample provider rather than from assay-based typing. What the authors observed across the whole study: How much clinical and demographic metadata was included differed by source and by participant, and the metadata was provided uncurated.

TCRbeta CDR3 regions were amplified from genomic DNA by means of the immunoSEQ Assay, a bias-controlled multiplex PCR. The paper's data handling went like this. Nucleated cell counts per sample were estimated from amplification of reference gene primers within the assay. Sequence reads were collapsed and filtered to measure the absolute abundance of every unique TCRbeta CDR3 rearrangement. Productive Simpson clonality was computed per sample as the square root of Simpson's diversity index over productive rearrangements. TCRdb retrieved this table from immuneACCESS and kept in-frame rearrangements only. Not all clones are present; in checked studies, unresolved V genes account for under half, and no reason is known for the remainder. V, J and clone size are taken as reported in that table, and D and trimming were inferred from the DNA itself. In all, the sample holds a few hundred thousand clones, and approximately 81% of those were seen once. Clones ranked in the top ten supply roughly a tenth of the sample.

One collaborating source in Seattle enrolled patients during active infection and followed them longitudinally through the course of disease. Each collaborating institution followed its own protocols to collect whole blood in K2EDTA tubes. For TCRbeta analysis, collaborator samples were shipped as frozen whole blood, as isolated PBMCs, or as DNA extracted from either sample type. The germline V gene yields LGHNA for CDR1 and YSLEER for CDR2. From its cysteine to its phenylalanine, the CDR3 spans 15 amino acids. The retained sequence is limited to the CDR3, 45 bases, with the frame set at the first base. V gives up 4 bases and J gives up 8 bases, and the segment between their germline ends measures 17 bases. As to this clone: Its antigen remains unidentified. The sample holds no much larger clone one base away, and base qualities are not on file.

The sequence was obtained from a woman older than 75 with COVID-19, enrolled during active disease. The chain links TRBV4-3 with TRBJ1-4; the D gene identity is not certain. The sample consisted of peripheral blood. The sequenced DNA is TGCGCCAGCAGCCGAAGACGAGGGTCCGGCGAAAAACTGTTTTTT. Its product reads: CASSRRRGSGEKLFF.